A single T cell receptor beta chain is shown here with its context. The antigen remains unidentified. PCR involved 60 Vbeta and 13 Jbeta primers. Only in-frame clones appear in the TCRdb table, and some are missing; sequencing was by immunoSEQ multiplex PCR. This sample's table has approximately 170,000 clones. Germline V CDR1 and CDR2: SGHRS, YFSETQ. The CDR3 contains 14 residues. Trimming cost V 4 bases and J 3 bases; bases outside gene matches: 0. This sample is drawn from a study of cytomegalovirus exposure and HLA in healthy donors. Study-wide points: In terms of immune exposure information, only CMV serostatus was available. In a later analysis, HLA-associated beta chains showed higher expansion and lower generation probabilities than comparable chains.

Healthy bone marrow donors formed the donor group. The specimen sequenced was PBMCs. This chain uses TRBV5-1 with TRBJ2-2; 10 bases agree with TRBD2. This TCR was sampled from a woman between 18 and 30 years old in good health and CMV-seropositive. Written as DNA, the CDR3 is TGCGCCAGCAGCAGCGGGGGGGACACCGGGGAGCTGTTTTTT. It yields the protein CASSSGGDTGELFF.